Each of the 25 T cell receptor beta chains below was sequenced from the same sample in a study of cytomegalovirus exposure and HLA in healthy donors. 13 Jbeta primers and 60 Vbeta primers were used for the PCR. Some clones are missing from TCRdb's copy, which holds only in-frame ones; the method was immunoSEQ multiplex PCR. The table lists around 120,000 clones, 70% to 85% of them singletons. Sequenced material: PBMCs. Source of these receptors: a man aged 18 to 30 in good health and CMV-seronegative.

V is TRBV6-1 and J is TRBJ1-1; TRBD1 aligns across 9 bases. The germline gives CDR1 MNHNS, CDR2 SASEGT. CDR3 size: 11 residues. V shed 6 bases and J 10 bases; nucleotides not matched to a gene: 3. The CDR3 spells CASRQGAGAFF. CDR3 nucleotide sequence: TGTGCCAGCAGACAGGGGGCAGGAGCTTTCTTT.

The chain employs TRBV6-1 and TRBJ2-7; TRBD1 matches at 7 bases. CDR3 length: 15 residues. CDR1 MNHNS and CDR2 SASEGT come from the germline V gene. V was pared by 2 bases and J by 3 bases, with 7 bases of the junction left unmatched. The CDR3 nucleotides read TGTGCCAGCAGTGAATCCTGGACAGGAGGCTACGAGCAGTACTTC. Translated, it gives CASSESWTGGYEQYF.

This clone was observed once. This chain uses TRBV5-4 with TRBJ2-1, with 8 bases matching TRBD2. CDR1 SGHNT and CDR2 YYREEE come from the germline V gene (reference sequence). There are 17 residues in the CDR3. The trim removed 1 base at V and 1 base at J, leaving 7 bases unmatched. CDR3 protein: CASSLNKGLGSYNEQFF. The CDR3 bases are TGTGCCAGCAGCTTGAACAAGGGACTAGGTTCCTACAATGAGCAGTTCTTC.

This chain uses TRBV29-1 with TRBJ1-1; D perhaps matches TRBD1 (5 bases). Germline CDR1 and CDR2: SQVTM and ANQGSEA. V was shortened by 6 bases and J by 0 bases, with 14 bases between the two germline ends. The CDR3 contains 14 residues. CDR3 bases: TGCAGCGTAGAACAGGAGGATATGAACACTGAAGCTTTCTTT. Protein: CSVEQEDMNTEAFF.

The chain employs TRBV7-9 and TRBJ1-5, with 9 nucleotides matching TRBD1. Trimming took 1 base from V and 1 from J; bases not matched to a gene: 11. The germline CDR1 and CDR2 sequences are SEHNR and FQNEAQ (reference sequence). The CDR3 spans 19 residues. As DNA, the CDR3 is TGTGCCAGCAGCTTAGGCCCGGACAGGGGAAAACGAAGCAATCAGCCCCAGCATTTT. Its protein is CASSLGPDRGKRSNQPQHF.

This chain links TRBV5-4 with TRBJ2-7; D may be TRBD1 (6 bases). Germline CDR1 and CDR2: SGHNT and YYREEE (reference sequence). CDR3 size: 14 residues. The V and J ends lost 4 bases and 6 bases respectively, with 17 bases between them. This CDR3 is CASSPLGAGSEQYF. The DNA for the CDR3 is TGTGCCAGCAGCCCATTGGGGGCAGGGTCCGAGCAGTACTTC.

V usage is TRBV29-1 and J usage is TRBJ1-1; D may be TRBD1 (6 bases). The germline CDR1 and CDR2 sequences are SQVTM and ANQGSEA. V was pared by 4 bases and J by 1 base, with 10 bases between. This CDR3 contains 13 residues. CDR3: CSVASGANTEAFF. CDR3 DNA sequence: TGCAGCGTTGCATCAGGGGCGAACACTGAAGCTTTCTTT.

The CDR3 sequence: CASSLDRTGPTDTQYF. Written as DNA, the CDR3 is TGTGCCAGCAGCTTAGACAGGACAGGCCCCACAGATACGCAGTATTTT. This chain joins TRBV7-8 and TRBJ2-3, with 7 nucleotides matching TRBD1. The CDR3 consists of 16 residues. V lost 1 base to trimming and J lost 2 bases; unmatched junction nucleotides: 6. CDR1 and CDR2 from the germline V gene are SGHVS and FQNEAQ.

Turning to this clone: As the CDR3 is not closed by the conserved phenylalanine or tryptophan, this likely results from a read error. The chain employs TRBV9 and TRBJ1-1; the D is unclear. V dropped 2 bases and J dropped 1 base, with 9 bases sitting between them. The CDR3 totals 14 residues. Germline V gene data show CDR1 as SGDLS and CDR2 as YYNGEE. The CDR3 DNA sequence: TGTGCCAGCAGCGTTGTGACGGGGAACACTGAAGCTTTCCTT. Amino acids: CASSVVTGNTEAFL.

The chain recombines TRBV27 with TRBJ1-2; D may be TRBD1 (5 bases). This CDR3 comprises 14 residues. V lost 4 bases to trimming and J lost 5 bases, with 14 bases between them. CDR1 is MNHEY and CDR2 is SMNVEV in the germline V gene (reference sequence). In DNA form, the CDR3 reads TGTGCCAGCAGTTACAGGTCCTTTGGGTATGGCTACACCTTC. Its translation: CASSYRSFGYGYTF.

The V and J genes are TRBV25-1 and TRBJ2-2; D uncertain. Trimming took off 4 bases at V and 8 bases at J, with 8 bases between the two ends. CDR1 is MGHDK, CDR2 SYGVNS, per germline. CDR3 length: 12 amino acids. The CDR3 here is CASSAHRGELFF. CDR3 coding DNA: TGTGCCAGCAGTGCCCACCGGGGGGAGCTGTTTTTT.

The CDR3 DNA reads TGTGCCAGCTCACCACTTCCGGACAGGGCTGACTATGGCTACACCTTC. Its translation is CASSPLPDRADYGYTF. This chain uses TRBV18 with TRBJ1-2; TRBD1 agrees at 8 bases. The CDR3 has 16 residues. V lost 1 base and J lost 3; bases outside the gene matches: 7. From germline, CDR1 is KGHSH and CDR2 LQKENI.

V is TRBV6-1 and J is TRBJ1-2; 7 nucleotides align to TRBD1. CDR1 MNHNS and CDR2 SASEGT come from the germline V gene. The V segment lost 6 bases and the J segment 4 bases; nucleotides outside the gene matches: 11. This CDR3 has 15 residues. CDR3: CASRPRNPGGYGYTF. Here the CDR3 DNA reads TGTGCCAGCAGGCCTAGGAACCCAGGGGGCTATGGCTACACCTTC.

V and J are TRBV6-5 and TRBJ1-2; 10 nucleotides align to TRBD1. With 11 bases clipped from V and 2 bases from J, the junction kept 8 bases outside the gene matches. Germline CDR1 reads MNHEY; CDR2 reads SVGAGI. CDR3 size: 14 residues. The CDR3 protein is CAAGTGQGNYGYTF. DNA of the CDR3: TGTGCCGCCGGCACGGGACAGGGGAACTATGGCTACACCTTC.

A few counts support this clone. The V and J genes are TRBV19 and TRBJ1-5, with 7 bases that match TRBD1. The CDR3 extends over 13 amino acids. The V gene's germline CDR1 is LNHDA and CDR2 SQIVND (reference sequence). V was pared by 6 bases and J by 6 bases, with 5 bases of the junction left unmatched. Written as DNA, the CDR3 is TGTGCCAGTAGCGACAGGGCGGGTCAGCCCCAGCATTTT. It encodes CASSDRAGQPQHF.

The chain is built from TRBV9 and TRBJ2-1; 8 nucleotides match TRBD1. The CDR3 is made up of 15 amino acids. Losses at the gene ends were 3 bases for V and 10 bases for J; bases not matched to a gene: 12. The germline V gene encodes CDR1 SGDLS and CDR2 YYNGEE. The CDR3 spells CASSATGTGRWEQFF. The CDR3 DNA follows: TGTGCCAGCAGCGCAACCGGGACAGGTCGGTGGGAGCAGTTCTTC.

The rearrangement uses TRBV7-8 and TRBJ1-1; 8 bases map to TRBD1. The V gene end was trimmed by 5 bases and the J gene end by 1 base; junction bases not matched to a gene: 6. CDR1 is SGHVS, CDR2 FQNEAQ, per germline. CDR3 length: 15 amino acids. The CDR3 sequence is CASSPRQGTNTEAFF. In DNA form, the CDR3 reads TGTGCCAGCAGCCCGAGACAGGGGACGAACACTGAAGCTTTCTTT.

The V call is TRBV29-1, the J call TRBJ1-3; TRBD1 matches at 8 bases. Germline V gene lookup returns CDR1 SQVTM and CDR2 ANQGSEA. The CDR3 covers 14 residues. V lost 7 bases and J lost 0; bases outside the gene matches: 5. CDR3 bases: TGCAGCGGAAGAACAGGGGGCTCTGGAAACACCATATATTTT. Its translation: CSGRTGGSGNTIYF.

The chain links TRBV5-1 to TRBJ2-7; no clear D. Trimming took 4 bases from V and 2 from J, leaving 7 bases between them. Germline CDR1 SGHRS, CDR2 YFSETQ. The CDR3 has 12 residues. In nucleotides, the CDR3 is TGCGCCAGCAGCGGCCAGGCCTACGAGCAGTACTTC. It encodes CASSGQAYEQYF.

The CDR3 DNA reads as TGTGCCAGCAGTGGGGCTATTGGAAACACCATATATTTT. It encodes CASSGAIGNTIYF. V and J are TRBV6-1 and TRBJ1-3; D unclear. CDR3 size: 13 residues. Trimming took off 4 bases at V and 3 bases at J, with 7 bases between the two ends. In germline, CDR1 is MNHNS, CDR2 SASEGT.

The chain joins TRBV11-2 to TRBJ2-3; D call uncertain. The CDR3 extends over 14 amino acids. Germline CDR1 is SGHAT and CDR2 is FQNNGV. Trimming left V 5 bases short and J 0 bases short, with 9 bases between. CDR3 bases: TGTGCCAGCAGCCTAAATCCTAGCACAGATACGCAGTATTTT. It yields the protein CASSLNPSTDTQYF.

V usage is TRBV7-2 and J usage is TRBJ1-1, with D possibly matching TRBD1 (6 bases). This CDR3 has 16 residues. Trimming removed 1 base at V and 7 bases at J, with 19 bases between. CDR1 and CDR2 from the germline V gene are SGHTA and FQGNSA. CDR3 residues: CASSLVSGQPTLEAFF. In DNA, the CDR3 is TGTGCCAGCAGCTTAGTCTCAGGACAGCCGACGCTTGAAGCTTTCTTT.

This chain connects TRBV6-1 to TRBJ2-1; 10 bases fit TRBD1. The germline CDR1 and CDR2 sequences are MNHNS and SASEGT. The V gene end was trimmed by 1 base and the J gene end by 6 bases; junction bases not matched to a gene: 0. The CDR3 runs to 14 residues. This chain's CDR3 is CASSEGTGGNEQFF. CDR3 sequence (DNA): TGTGCCAGCAGTGAAGGGACAGGGGGCAATGAGCAGTTCTTC.

The rearrangement joins TRBV5-5 to TRBJ1-6; 7 bases agree with TRBD1. Germline assignment: CDR1 SGHKS and CDR2 YYEKEE (reference sequence). Unmatched junction bases numbered 14, after V lost 3 bases and J lost 17 bases. The CDR3 runs 14 residues. The CDR3, as DNA: TGTGCCAGCAGCTGGGGGGACAGTTCTGGTGGTGTCCACTTT. Amino acids: CASSWGDSSGGVHF.

V usage is TRBV7-8 and J usage is TRBJ1-5; tentatively, D is TRBD1 (6 bases). V lost 4 bases and J 1 base, leaving 14 bases between the germline ends. Germline CDR1 and CDR2: SGHVS and FQNEAQ. This CDR3 is built from 16 residues. CDR3 DNA: TGTGCCAGCAGCTCAAACACAGGGACCAGCAATCAGCCCCAGCATTTT. This translates into CASSSNTGTSNQPQHF.